This T cell receptor beta chain was recovered during a study of cytomegalovirus exposure and HLA in healthy donors. The CDR3 has 15 residues. Germline values: CDR1 SGHVS, CDR2 FQNEAQ. The V segment lost 1 base and the J segment 10 bases; nucleotides outside the gene matches: 8. PCR amplification relied on 60 Vbeta primers (plus 13 Jbeta primers). Repertoires were generated with immunoSEQ multiplex PCR, while TCRdb's copy carries only in-frame clones and drops some. Among roughly 180,000 clones listed, 75% to 85% were seen once. The sequencing sample was made of PBMCs. The chain links TRBV7-8 to TRBJ2-1, with 9 bases lining up with TRBD2. This clonotype originated in a woman aged 55-70 years in good health and CMV-seropositive. The CDR3 loop reads CASSLGPSGIFEQFF. In nucleotides, the CDR3 is TGTGCCAGCAGCTTAGGACCTAGCGGGATTTTCGAGCAGTTCTTC. The whole variable domain, filled in from reference TRBV7-8 and TRBJ2-1, reads GAGVSQSPRYKVAKRGQDVALRCDPISGHVSLFWYQQALGQGPEFLTYFQNEAQLDKSGLPSDRFFAERPEGSVSTLKIQRTQQEDSAVYLCASSLGPSGIFEQFFGPGTRLTVL.